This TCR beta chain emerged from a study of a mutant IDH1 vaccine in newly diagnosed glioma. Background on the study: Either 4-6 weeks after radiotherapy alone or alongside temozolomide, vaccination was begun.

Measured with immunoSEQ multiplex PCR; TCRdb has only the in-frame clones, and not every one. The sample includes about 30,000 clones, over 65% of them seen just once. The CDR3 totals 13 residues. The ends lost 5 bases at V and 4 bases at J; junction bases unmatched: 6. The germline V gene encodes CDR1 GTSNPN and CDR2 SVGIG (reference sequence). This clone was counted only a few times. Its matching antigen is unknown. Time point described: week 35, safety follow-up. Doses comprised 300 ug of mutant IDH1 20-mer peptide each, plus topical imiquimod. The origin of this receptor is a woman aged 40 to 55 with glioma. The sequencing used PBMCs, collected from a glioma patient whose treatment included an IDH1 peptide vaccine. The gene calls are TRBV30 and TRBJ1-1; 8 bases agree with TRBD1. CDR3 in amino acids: CAWGTGGGTEAFF. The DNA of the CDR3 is TGTGCCTGGGGAACAGGGGGGGGCACTGAAGCTTTCTTT.